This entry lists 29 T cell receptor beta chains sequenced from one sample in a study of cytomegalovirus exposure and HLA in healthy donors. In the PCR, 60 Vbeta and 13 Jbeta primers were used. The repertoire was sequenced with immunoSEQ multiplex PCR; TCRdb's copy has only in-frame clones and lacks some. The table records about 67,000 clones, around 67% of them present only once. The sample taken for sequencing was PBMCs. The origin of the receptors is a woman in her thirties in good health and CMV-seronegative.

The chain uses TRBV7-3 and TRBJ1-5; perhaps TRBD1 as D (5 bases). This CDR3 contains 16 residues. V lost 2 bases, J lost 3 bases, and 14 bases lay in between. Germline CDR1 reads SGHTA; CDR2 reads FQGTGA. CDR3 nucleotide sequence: TGTGCCAGCAGCTTACTGCCAGGGCTTTACAATCAGCCCCAGCATTTT. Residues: CASSLLPGLYNQPQHF.

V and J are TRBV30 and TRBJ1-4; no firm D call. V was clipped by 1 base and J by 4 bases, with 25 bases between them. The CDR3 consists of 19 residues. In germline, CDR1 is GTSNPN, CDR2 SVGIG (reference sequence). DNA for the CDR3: TGTGCCTGGAGTGCCCTGGCGGGTACTGGGAGCCATTATAATGAAAAACTGTTTTTT. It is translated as CAWSALAGTGSHYNEKLFF.

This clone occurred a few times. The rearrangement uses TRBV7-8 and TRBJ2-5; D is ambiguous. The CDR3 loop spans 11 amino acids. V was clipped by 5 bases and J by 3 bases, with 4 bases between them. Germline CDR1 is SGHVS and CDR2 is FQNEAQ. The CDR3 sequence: CASSLKETQYF. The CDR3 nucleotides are TGTGCCAGCAGCCTAAAAGAGACCCAGTACTTC.

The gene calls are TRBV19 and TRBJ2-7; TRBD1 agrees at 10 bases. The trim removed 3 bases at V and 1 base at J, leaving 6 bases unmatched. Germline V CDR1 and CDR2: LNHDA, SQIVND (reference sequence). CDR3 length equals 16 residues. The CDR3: CASSISGTGVSYEQYF. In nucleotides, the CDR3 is TGTGCCAGTAGTATCTCCGGGACAGGGGTTTCCTACGAGCAGTACTTC. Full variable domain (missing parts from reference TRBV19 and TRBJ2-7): DGGITQSPKYLFRKEGQNVTLSCEQNLNHDAMYWYRQDPGQGLRLIYYSQIVNDFQKGDIAEGYSVSREKKESFPLTVTSAQKNPTAFYLCASSISGTGVSYEQYFGPGTRLTVT.

CDR3 coding DNA: TGTGCCAGCAGCTTAGTAACAGATCTTAATTCACCCCTCCACTTT. Protein product: CASSLVTDLNSPLHF. The genes are TRBV11-2 and TRBJ1-6; D call uncertain. The germline gives CDR1 SGHAT, CDR2 FQNNGV. Between the trimmed V and J ends, which lost 1 base and 6 bases, there was a span of 10 bases. The CDR3 extends over 15 amino acids.

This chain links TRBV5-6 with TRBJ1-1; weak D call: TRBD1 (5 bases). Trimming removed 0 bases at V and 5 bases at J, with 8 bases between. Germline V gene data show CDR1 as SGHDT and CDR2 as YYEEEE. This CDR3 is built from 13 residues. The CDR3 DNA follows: TGTGCCAGCAGCTTGGGCGGGGGAACTGAAGCTTTCTTT. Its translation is CASSLGGGTEAFF.

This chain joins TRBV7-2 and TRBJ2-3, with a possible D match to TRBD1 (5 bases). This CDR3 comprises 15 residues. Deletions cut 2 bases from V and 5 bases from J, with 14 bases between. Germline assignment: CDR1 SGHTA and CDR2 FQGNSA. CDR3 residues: CASSLRAGIGDTQYF. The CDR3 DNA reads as TGTGCCAGCAGCTTAAGGGCAGGGATTGGAGATACGCAGTATTTT. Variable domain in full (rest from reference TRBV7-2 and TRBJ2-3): GAGVSQSPSNKVTEKGKDVELRCDPISGHTALYWYRQSLGQGLEFLIYFQGNSAPDKSGLPSDRFSAERTGGSVSTLTIQRTQQEDSAVYLCASSLRAGIGDTQYFGPGTRLTVL.

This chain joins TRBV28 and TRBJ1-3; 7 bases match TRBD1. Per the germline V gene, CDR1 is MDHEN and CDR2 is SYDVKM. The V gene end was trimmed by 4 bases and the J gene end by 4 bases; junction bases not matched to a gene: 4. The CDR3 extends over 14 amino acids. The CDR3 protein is CASSYQTGGNTIYF. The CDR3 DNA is TGTGCCAGCAGTTACCAGACAGGGGGAAACACCATATATTTT.

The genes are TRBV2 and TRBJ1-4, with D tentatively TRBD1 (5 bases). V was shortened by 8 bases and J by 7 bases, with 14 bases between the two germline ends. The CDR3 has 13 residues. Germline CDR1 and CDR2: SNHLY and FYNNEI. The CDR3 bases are TGTGCCAGCGGGGCCAATCAGGGTGAAAAACTGTTTTTT. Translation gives CASGANQGEKLFF.

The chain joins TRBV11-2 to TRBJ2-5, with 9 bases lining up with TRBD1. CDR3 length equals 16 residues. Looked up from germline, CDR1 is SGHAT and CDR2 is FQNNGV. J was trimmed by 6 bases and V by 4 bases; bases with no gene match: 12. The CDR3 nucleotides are TGTGCCAGCAGCTCCCGCCTGACAGGGGGAGGAAAGACCCAGTACTTC. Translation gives CASSSRLTGGGKTQYF.

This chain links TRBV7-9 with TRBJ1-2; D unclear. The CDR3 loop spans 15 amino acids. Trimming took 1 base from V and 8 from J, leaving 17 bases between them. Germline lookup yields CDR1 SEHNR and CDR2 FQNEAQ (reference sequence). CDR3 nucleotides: TGTGCCAGCAGCTTAGTTTACGGTGGTCCGGAGGGCTACACCTTC. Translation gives CASSLVYGGPEGYTF. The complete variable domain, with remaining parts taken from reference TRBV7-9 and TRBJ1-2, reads DTGVSQNPRHKITKRGQNVTFRCDPISEHNRLYWYRQTLGQGPEFLTYFQNEAQLEKSRLLSDRFSAERPKGSFSTLEIQRTEQGDSAMYLCASSLVYGGPEGYTFGSGTRLTVV.

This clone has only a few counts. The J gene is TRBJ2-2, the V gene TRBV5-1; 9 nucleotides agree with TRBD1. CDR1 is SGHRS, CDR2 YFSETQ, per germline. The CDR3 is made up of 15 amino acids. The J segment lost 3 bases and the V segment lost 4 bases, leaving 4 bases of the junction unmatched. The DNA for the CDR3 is TGCGCCAGCAGCGGAACAGGGGGCGACACCGGGGAGCTGTTTTTT. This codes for CASSGTGGDTGELFF.

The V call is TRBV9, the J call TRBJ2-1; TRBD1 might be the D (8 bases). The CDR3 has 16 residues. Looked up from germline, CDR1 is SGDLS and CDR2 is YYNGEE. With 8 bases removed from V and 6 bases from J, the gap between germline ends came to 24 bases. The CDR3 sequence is CARTLNTGGVSNEQFF. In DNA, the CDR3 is TGTGCCAGAACTCTGAACACAGGGGGGGTTAGCAATGAGCAGTTCTTC.

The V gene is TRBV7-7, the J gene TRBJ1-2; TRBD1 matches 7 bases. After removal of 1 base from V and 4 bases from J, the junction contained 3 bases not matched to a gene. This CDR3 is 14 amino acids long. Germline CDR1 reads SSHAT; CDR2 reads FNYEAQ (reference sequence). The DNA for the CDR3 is TGTGCCAGCAGCTTAGACAGGGGTGGCTATGGCTACACCTTC. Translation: CASSLDRGGYGYTF.

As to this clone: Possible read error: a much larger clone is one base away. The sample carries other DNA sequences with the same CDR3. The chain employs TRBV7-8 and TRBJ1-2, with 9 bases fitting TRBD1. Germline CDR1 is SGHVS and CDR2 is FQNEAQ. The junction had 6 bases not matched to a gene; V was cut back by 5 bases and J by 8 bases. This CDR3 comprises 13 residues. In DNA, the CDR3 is TGTGCCAGCAGCCTTGGAACAGGGGGCGGCTACACCTTC. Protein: CASSLGTGGGYTF.

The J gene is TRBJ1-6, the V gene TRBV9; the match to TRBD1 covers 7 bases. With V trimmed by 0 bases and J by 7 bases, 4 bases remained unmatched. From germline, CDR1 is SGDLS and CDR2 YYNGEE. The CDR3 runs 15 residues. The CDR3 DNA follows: TGTGCCAGCAGCGTAGGTGACAGGGAAAATTCACCCCTCCACTTT. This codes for CASSVGDRENSPLHF.

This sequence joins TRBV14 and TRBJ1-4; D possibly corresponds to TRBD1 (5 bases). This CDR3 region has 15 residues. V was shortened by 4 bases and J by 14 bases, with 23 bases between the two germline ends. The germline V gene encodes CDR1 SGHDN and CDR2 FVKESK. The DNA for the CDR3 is TGTGCCAGCAGCCTCTTGATGGACCGCGGGGGAAGGCTGTTTTTT. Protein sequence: CASSLLMDRGGRLFF.

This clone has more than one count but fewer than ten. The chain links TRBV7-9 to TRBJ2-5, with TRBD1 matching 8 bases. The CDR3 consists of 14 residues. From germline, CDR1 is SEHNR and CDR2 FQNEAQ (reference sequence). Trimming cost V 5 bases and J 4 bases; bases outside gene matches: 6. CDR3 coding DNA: TGTGCCAGCAGCCCCAGGGGGCGCTTAGAGACCCAGTACTTC. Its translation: CASSPRGRLETQYF.

The chain's CDR3 is CASSLTTGGTGELFF. The CDR3 bases are TGCGCCAGCAGCTTAACCACAGGGGGAACCGGGGAGCTGTTTTTT. The rearrangement uses TRBV5-1 and TRBJ2-2; TRBD1 matches at 8 bases. The CDR3 has 15 amino acids. The trim removed 2 bases at V and 5 bases at J, leaving 5 bases unmatched. Germline V gene lookup returns CDR1 SGHRS and CDR2 YFSETQ.

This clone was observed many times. The DNA of the CDR3 is TGCGCCAGCAGCCGTATCTCGGGGACTAGCGGGGCGGAGCAGTACTTC. Its protein is CASSRISGTSGAEQYF. V and J are TRBV4-1 and TRBJ2-7; 13 positions match TRBD2. The CDR3 consists of 16 residues. With 4 bases clipped from V and 7 bases from J, the junction kept 10 bases outside the gene matches. Germline CDR1 and CDR2: MGHRA and YSYEKL.

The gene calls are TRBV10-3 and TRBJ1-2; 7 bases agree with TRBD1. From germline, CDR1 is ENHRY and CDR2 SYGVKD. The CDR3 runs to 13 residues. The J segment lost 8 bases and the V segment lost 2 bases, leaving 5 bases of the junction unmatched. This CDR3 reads CAISEPTGEGYTF. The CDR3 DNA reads TGTGCCATCAGTGAGCCCACAGGGGAGGGCTACACCTTC.

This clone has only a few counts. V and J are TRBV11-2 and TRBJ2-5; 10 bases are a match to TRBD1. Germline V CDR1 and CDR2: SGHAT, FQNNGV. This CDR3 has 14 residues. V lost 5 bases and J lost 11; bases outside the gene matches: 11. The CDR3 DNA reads TGTGCCAGCAGCACTAGCAGGACAGGGGGAGAGCAGTACTTC. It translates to CASSTSRTGGEQYF.

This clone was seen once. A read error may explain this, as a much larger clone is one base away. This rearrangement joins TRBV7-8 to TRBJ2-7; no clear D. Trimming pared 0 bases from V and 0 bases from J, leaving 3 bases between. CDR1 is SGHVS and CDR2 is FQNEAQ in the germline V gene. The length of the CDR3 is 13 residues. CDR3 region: CASSLASSYEQYF. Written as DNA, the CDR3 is TGTGCCAGCAGCTTAGCCAGCTCCTACGAGCAGTACTTC.

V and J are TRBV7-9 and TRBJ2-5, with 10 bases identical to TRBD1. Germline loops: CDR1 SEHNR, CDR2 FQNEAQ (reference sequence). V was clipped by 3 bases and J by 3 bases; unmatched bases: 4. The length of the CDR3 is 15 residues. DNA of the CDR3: TGTGCCAGCAGCTTTCCGGGACAGGGGAAAGAGACCCAGTACTTC. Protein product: CASSFPGQGKETQYF.

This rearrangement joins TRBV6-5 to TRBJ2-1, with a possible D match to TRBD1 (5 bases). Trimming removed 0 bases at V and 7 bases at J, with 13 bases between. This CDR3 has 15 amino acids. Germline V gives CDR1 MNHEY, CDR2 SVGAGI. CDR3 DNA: TGTGCCAGCAGTTACTCCCCGGCAGGGTCGAATGAGCAGTTCTTC. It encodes CASSYSPAGSNEQFF.

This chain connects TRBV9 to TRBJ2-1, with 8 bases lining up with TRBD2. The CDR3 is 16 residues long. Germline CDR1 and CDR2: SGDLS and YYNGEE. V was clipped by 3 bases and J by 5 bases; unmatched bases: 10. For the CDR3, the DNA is TGTGCCAGCAGCGCGGGGGGGGGTTACATGGACAATGAGCAGTTCTTC. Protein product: CASSAGGGYMDNEQFF.

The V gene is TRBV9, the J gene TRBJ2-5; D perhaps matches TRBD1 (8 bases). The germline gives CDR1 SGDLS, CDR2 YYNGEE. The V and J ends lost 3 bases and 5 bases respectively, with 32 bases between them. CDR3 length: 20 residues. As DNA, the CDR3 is TGTGCCAGCAGCGCCAGAGGGTTGAGTGGAGACAGGGGAGGGTCGGAGACCCAGTACTTC. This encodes CASSARGLSGDRGGSETQYF.

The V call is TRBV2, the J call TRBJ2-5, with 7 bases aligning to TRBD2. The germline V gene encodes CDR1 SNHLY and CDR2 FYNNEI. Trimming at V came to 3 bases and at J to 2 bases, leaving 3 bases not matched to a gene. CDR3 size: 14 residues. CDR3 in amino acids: CASSDGGEQETQYF. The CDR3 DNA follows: TGTGCCAGCAGTGATGGGGGGGAGCAAGAGACCCAGTACTTC.

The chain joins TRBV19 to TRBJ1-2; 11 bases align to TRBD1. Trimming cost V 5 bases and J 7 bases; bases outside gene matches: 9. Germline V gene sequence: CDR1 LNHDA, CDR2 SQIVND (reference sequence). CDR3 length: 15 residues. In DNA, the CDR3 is TGTGCCAGTAGTCCCCGTGGGACAGGGGGACTTGGCTACACCTTC. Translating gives CASSPRGTGGLGYTF.